What follows are 8 T cell receptor beta chains derived from one specimen sequenced in a study of technical replicates of blood from several donors. TCRdb keeps only in-frame clones here, not all; method: immunoSEQ multiplex PCR. The repertoire includes approximately 79,000 clones, approximately 96% of them detected once, and under 0.35% sits in the top ten. The sequenced sample was T cells isolated from PBMCs. The receptor set was obtained from a human donor in good health.

V gene TRBV6-5 combines with J gene TRBJ2-7, with no clear D. This CDR3 is built from 14 residues. Germline V gene sequence: CDR1 MNHEY, CDR2 SVGAGI. V was clipped by 2 bases and J by 5 bases, with 13 bases between them. CDR3 nucleotides: TGTGCCAGCAGTTACCTACCCCTAGAAGACGAGCAGTACTTC. Protein sequence: CASSYLPLEDEQYF.

The chain uses TRBV12-5 and TRBJ2-7; TRBD2 might be the D (5 bases). Germline CDR1 reads LGHNT; CDR2 reads FRNRAP. This CDR3 spans 16 amino acids. Trimming removed 2 bases from V and 0 bases from J, with 14 bases in between. CDR3 nucleotides: TGTGCTAGTGGTTTGAATGGACCGGGGTCCTCCTACGAGCAGTACTTC. Translating it yields CASGLNGPGSSYEQYF.

This chain connects TRBV15 to TRBJ2-1; 8 positions agree with TRBD1. The V gene's germline CDR1 is LNHNV and CDR2 YYDKDF (reference sequence). This CDR3 region has 15 residues. V dropped 5 bases and J dropped 7; count of bases not matched to a gene: 10. DNA of the CDR3: TGTGCCACCAGCCAAGACAGGGGCCACGGGAATGAGCAGTTCTTC. Its protein product is CATSQDRGHGNEQFF.

The chain uses TRBV7-9 and TRBJ1-1; 7 bases map to TRBD1. The CDR3 runs to 14 residues. The trim removed 6 bases at V and 1 base at J, leaving 5 bases unmatched. Germline assignment: CDR1 SEHNR and CDR2 FQNEAQ (reference sequence). CDR3 sequence: CASRGGQSNTEAFF. In DNA, the CDR3 is TGTGCCAGCAGGGGGGGACAGTCGAACACTGAAGCTTTCTTT.

The V and J genes are TRBV7-6 and TRBJ2-7; 7 nucleotides match TRBD2. V lost 0 bases and J lost 3; bases outside the gene matches: 5. The CDR3 has 15 residues. Germline V lookup: CDR1 SGHVS, CDR2 FNYEAQ. CDR3 DNA: TGTGCCAGCAGCTTAGCTGTGGGACTACTCTACGAGCAGTACTTC. This codes for CASSLAVGLLYEQYF.

V and J are TRBV5-1 and TRBJ2-5, with D possibly being TRBD2 (6 bases). The CDR3 is 13 amino acids. Trimming stripped 0 bases from V and 4 bases from J, with 7 bases between. In germline, CDR1 is SGHRS, CDR2 YFSETQ. The CDR3 region is CASSLGAGETQYF. The DNA of the CDR3 is TGCGCCAGCAGCTTGGGAGCGGGAGAGACCCAGTACTTC.

The CDR3 DNA reads as TGTGCTAGTGGTCTACTAAGGGGGCCGTCTTCAGGTCAGCCCCAGCATTTT. Its translation: CASGLLRGPSSGQPQHF. This rearrangement joins TRBV12-5 to TRBJ1-5, with 7 bases matching TRBD1. V was pared by 5 bases and J by 6 bases, with 16 bases of the junction left unmatched. CDR1 is LGHNT and CDR2 is FRNRAP in the germline V gene. The CDR3 is made up of 17 amino acids. The full variable domain, completed using reference TRBV12-5 and TRBJ1-5, is DARVTQTPRHKVTEMGQEVTMRCQPILGHNTVFWYRQTMMQGLELLAYFRNRAPLDDSGMPKDRFSAEMPDATLATLKIQPSEPRDSAVYFCASGLLRGPSSGQPQHFGDGTRLSIL.

The V gene is TRBV7-3, the J gene TRBJ2-5, with TRBD2 identical over 8 bases. CDR1 is SGHTA and CDR2 is FQGTGA in the germline V gene. The CDR3 loop spans 15 amino acids. Trimming removed 2 bases from V and 3 bases from J; junction bases left unmatched: 5. This CDR3 is CASSLGLAYKETQYF. The DNA of the CDR3 is TGTGCCAGCAGCTTAGGACTAGCTTACAAAGAGACCCAGTACTTC.